The rows below give T cell receptor beta chains drawn from one sample of a study of identifying expanded T cells in peripheral blood. Sequencing was performed with immunoSEQ multiplex PCR; in TCRdb, only in-frame clones are kept and a portion is missing. The sample consists of under 85,000 clones, roughly 89% of them appearing once. The source material was blood. Receptors originate from a person aged 18-70 years in good health. The conserved cysteine and the conserved F or W are not part of the CDR3 here. Each record gives: CDR3 length, V gene, CDR3 protein.

10 TRBV28 ASSAVGHGYT
8 TRBV20-1 SAALDIQY
14 TRBV7-2 ASSLFSGGKNNEQF
12 TRBV7-2 ASSLRVLNTEAF
13 TRBV7-2 ASSLGTNSGNTIY
13 TRBV7-2 ASSSTGWYTGELF
11 TRBV30 AWSVSGRDQAF
12 TRBV6-5 ASKTGGARNEQY
14 TRBV18 ASSPPTSGRTGELF
13 TRBV4-3 ASSQAGTGFDEQF
13 TRBV6-5 ASSYSTGGSYGYT
12 TRBV18 ASSGQGNVYGYT
14 TRBV15 ATSRAPAPIQETQY
11 TRBV10-3 AISESVTYEQY
17 TRBV29-1 STRQGPPGLAGGTYEQY
13 TRBV28 ASSLQGALAGELF
12 TRBV18 ASSPQGANTEAF
15 TRBV9 ASSPTGGREIPYEQY
10 TRBV25-1 ASSATAYEQY
13 TRBV6-4 ASSDSGTATDTQY
10 TRBV7-9 ASSGTGYEQY
10 TRBV5-6 ASSLAQETQY
12 TRBV2 ASSETGAKNIQY
13 TRBV6-4 ASSGNPSSTDTQY
13 TRBV6-5 ASSYRGELTGELF
13 TRBV6-5 ASSYSSDRGSEAF
10 TRBV27 ASSGPGNTIY
13 TRBV19 ASIKPRDQNTEAF
11 TRBV18 ASSPTGDYGYT
13 TRBV6-4 ASSCGSVAAGELF
11 TRBV29-1 SAGTASTDTQY
14 TRBV11-2 ASSSLNSGISYEQY
14 TRBV15 ATSLGLAASTDTQY
13 TRBV27 ASSLSTSGSYEQY
10 TRBV5-5 ASSLIGYEQY
14 TRBV4-1 ASSQVGRDQNNEQF
12 TRBV11-2 ASSLGNLVGEQF